A single sample is the source of the 23 T cell receptor beta chains below, sequenced in a study of T cells in tuberculosis (dated by TCRdb to the late 2010s). Receptor libraries were prepared by the immunoSEQ multiplex PCR assay. As stored in TCRdb, this immuneACCESS dataset retains in-frame rearrangements with V and J assigned. A fraction of the clones does not appear; measured against another copy, unresolved V genes explain less than half of the discrepancy, and the remainder lacks a known reason. Within this sample are about 50,000 clones, with nearly 95% of them counted one time only. Approximately 1.5% of the sample belongs to the ten largest clones. The sample's time point label is to be understood as: new active TB diagnosis, blood taken before or within 7 days of starting treatment. Sample: PBMCs, taken at tuberculosis diagnosis. These receptors all stem from an adult with tuberculosis.

V is TRBV19 and J is TRBJ2-3, with TRBD2 matching over 11 bases. With V trimmed by 6 bases and J by 2 bases, 13 bases remained unmatched. This CDR3 is built from 18 residues. The germline V gene has CDR1 LNHDA and CDR2 SQIVND (reference sequence). The CDR3 spells CASRPYVTSGSHTDTQYF. For the CDR3, the DNA is TGTGCCAGTAGACCGTATGTCACTAGCGGGAGCCACACAGATACGCAGTATTTT.

The chain employs TRBV5-1 and TRBJ2-5; D is possibly TRBD2 (5 bases). Trimming shortened V by 5 bases and J by 5 bases, and 16 bases separated the two germline ends. Germline lookup yields CDR1 SGHRS and CDR2 YFSETQ. The CDR3 loop spans 14 amino acids. The CDR3 reads CASRRVARQETQYF. DNA for the CDR3: TGCGCCAGCAGGCGGGTCGCCCGCCAGGAGACCCAGTACTTC.

The chain employs TRBV7-2 and TRBJ2-3; 9 bases match TRBD2. Germline trimming cut 4 bases from V and 0 bases from J; bases unmatched to any gene: 11. Germline CDR1 SGHTA, CDR2 FQGNSA. The CDR3 is 18 residues long. This chain's CDR3 is CASSSRAGGALSTDTQYF. Here the CDR3 DNA reads TGTGCCAGCAGCTCCCGGGCGGGAGGGGCCCTCAGCACAGATACGCAGTATTTT.

This chain joins TRBV30 and TRBJ1-1; D gene ambiguous. The CDR3 runs 13 residues. V lost 0 bases, J lost 0 bases, and 5 bases lay in between. Germline CDR1 is GTSNPN and CDR2 is SVGIG (reference sequence). The CDR3 DNA reads as TGTGCCTGGAGTGTACTGGTGAACACTGAAGCTTTCTTT. Protein sequence: CAWSVLVNTEAFF.

This clone was detected only once. The chain links TRBV19 to TRBJ1-5, with D possibly being TRBD1 (5 bases). CDR3 size: 13 residues. Trimming cost V 2 bases and J 12 bases, with 14 bases left between them. Looked up from germline, CDR1 is LNHDA and CDR2 is SQIVND (reference sequence). CDR3 sequence: CASSIMARGGQHF. CDR3 bases: TGTGCCAGTAGTATAATGGCCCGCGGGGGCCAGCATTTT.

The chain combines TRBV5-6 with TRBJ2-7, with TRBD2 identical over 7 bases. V shed 2 bases, J shed 3 bases, and the junction held 17 bases outside the gene matches. CDR3 length equals 18 residues. CDR1 and CDR2 (germline): SGHDT, YYEEEE. CDR3 sequence reads: CASSFGSRFSGKVYEQYF. CDR3 bases: TGTGCCAGCAGCTTCGGGTCCCGCTTCAGCGGGAAAGTCTACGAGCAGTACTTC.

The J gene is TRBJ2-1, the V gene TRBV11-2, with 11 bases matching TRBD2. Looked up from germline, CDR1 is SGHAT and CDR2 is FQNNGV. V gave up 0 bases and J gave up 7 bases; unmatched junction bases: 8. This CDR3 region has 17 residues. CDR3 sequence: CASSLDLTSGSSNEQFF. CDR3 nucleotide sequence: TGTGCCAGCAGCTTAGATTTAACTAGCGGGAGTAGTAATGAGCAGTTCTTC.

Written as DNA, the CDR3 is TGTGCCAGCAGCGTCAGCAGCCTAGGAGGGATTGAGCAGTTCTTC. It is translated as CASSVSSLGGIEQFF. The chain carries TRBV9 and TRBJ2-1, with D possibly matching TRBD2 (6 bases). V lost 2 bases, J lost 9 bases, and 18 bases lay in between. CDR1 SGDLS and CDR2 YYNGEE come from the germline V gene. There are 15 residues in the CDR3.

The chain links TRBV6-4 to TRBJ1-1, with unresolved D. The V end lost 0 bases, the J end lost 4 bases, and 9 bases lay between the germline ends. CDR1 and CDR2 (germline): MRHNA, SNTAGT. This CDR3 is built from 14 residues. The CDR3 loop reads CASSDSNRPTEAFF. CDR3 DNA sequence: TGTGCCAGCAGTGACTCTAACAGACCCACTGAAGCTTTCTTT.

This chain uses TRBV5-6 with TRBJ1-1; D gene ambiguous. Per the germline V gene, CDR1 is SGHDT and CDR2 is YYEEEE. With 2 bases removed from V and 1 base from J, the gap between germline ends came to 6 bases. The CDR3 length is 13 residues. In DNA form, the CDR3 reads TGTGCCAGCAGCTTTGGAGAGAACACTGAAGCTTTCTTT. As protein: CASSFGENTEAFF.

This clone is a singleton in its sample. The J gene is TRBJ2-1, the V gene TRBV11-2, with 7 nucleotides matching TRBD2. CDR1 is SGHAT, CDR2 FQNNGV, per germline. The CDR3 spans 16 residues. V lost 1 base, J lost 7 bases, and 10 bases stayed unmatched. The CDR3 is CASSLVLEGRGNEQFF. The CDR3 DNA reads TGTGCCAGCAGCTTAGTCTTGGAGGGGCGGGGGAATGAGCAGTTCTTC.

V usage is TRBV30 and J usage is TRBJ2-2, with D possibly TRBD2 on 5 matching bases. This CDR3 region has 14 residues. Per the germline V gene, CDR1 is GTSNPN and CDR2 is SVGIG (reference sequence). V was clipped by 2 bases and J by 7 bases, with 14 bases between them. DNA of the CDR3: TGTGCCTGGAGTACGGTCGGGGTTGACGGGGAGCTGTTTTTT. Translating it yields CAWSTVGVDGELFF.

J is TRBJ1-5 and V is TRBV9; D may be TRBD1 (5 bases). CDR3 length: 19 amino acids. Trimming removed 0 bases at V and 4 bases at J, with 23 bases between. The germline V gene has CDR1 SGDLS and CDR2 YYNGEE. CDR3 coding DNA: TGTGCCAGCAGCGTAGATGGGTCGTCAGGGCCACCGCCAAATCAGCCCCAGCATTTT. This gives the protein CASSVDGSSGPPPNQPQHF.

This chain joins TRBV14 and TRBJ2-7, with TRBD2 matching over 7 bases. The CDR3 loop spans 14 amino acids. V shed 2 bases and J 2 bases; nucleotides not matched to a gene: 3. Germline V gene sequence: CDR1 SGHDN, CDR2 FVKESK. CDR3 amino acids: CASSQQAGPYEQYF. The CDR3 nucleotides read TGTGCCAGCAGCCAACAAGCGGGACCCTACGAGCAGTACTTC.

The V and J genes are TRBV6-5 and TRBJ2-3; the match to TRBD2 covers 7 bases. This CDR3 has 15 residues. Germline-derived CDR1 and CDR2 are MNHEY and SVGAGI. V shed 8 bases and J 0 bases; nucleotides not matched to a gene: 8. Here the CDR3 reads CASRRGGPSTDTQYF. DNA of the CDR3: TGTGCCAGCCGGCGGGGAGGGCCTAGCACAGATACGCAGTATTTT.

V is TRBV20-1 and J is TRBJ1-1, with D tentatively TRBD1 (5 bases). Per germline, CDR1 DFQATT and CDR2 SNEGSKA (reference sequence). V was clipped by 5 bases and J by 11 bases, with 12 bases between them. CDR3 length: 10 residues. DNA of the CDR3: TGCAGTGCTGGGGCTCAAGGGGCTTTCTTT. Encoded protein: CSAGAQGAFF.

The chain uses TRBV2 and TRBJ1-1; a possible D gene is TRBD1 (5 bases). The germline V and J ends were trimmed by 6 bases and 6 bases, with 11 bases remaining between them. The germline V gene encodes CDR1 SNHLY and CDR2 FYNNEI. The CDR3 contains 12 residues. CDR3 protein: CASRGEGPEAFF. The DNA of the CDR3 is TGTGCCAGCAGGGGGGAGGGCCCTGAAGCTTTCTTT.

The V call is TRBV5-1, the J call TRBJ1-2; 7 bases map to TRBD1. Per the germline V gene, CDR1 is SGHRS and CDR2 is YFSETQ. This CDR3 contains 12 residues. V was pared by 1 base and J by 8 bases, with 2 bases of the junction left unmatched. For the CDR3, the DNA is TGCGCCAGCAGCTTGCAGGGGGAGGGCTACACCTTC. Translated, it gives CASSLQGEGYTF.

The V and J genes are TRBV19 and TRBJ2-5, with D unclear. The ends were cut back, 3 bases at V and 1 base at J, with 15 bases in the middle. Germline V gene sequence: CDR1 LNHDA, CDR2 SQIVND (reference sequence). There are 16 residues in the CDR3. The CDR3 bases are TGTGCCAGTAGTATGGTCTTCAGGCAGATCCAAGAGACCCAGTACTTC. Translated: CASSMVFRQIQETQYF.

The J gene is TRBJ1-5, the V gene TRBV6-6; 9 nucleotides align to TRBD1. Per germline, CDR1 MNHNY and CDR2 SVGAGI (reference sequence). This CDR3 comprises 14 residues. V gave up 7 bases and J gave up 7 bases; unmatched junction bases: 8. CDR3 residues: CASTRGQGGQPQHF. CDR3 DNA: TGTGCCAGCACCCGGGGACAGGGAGGGCAGCCCCAGCATTTT.

This rearrangement joins TRBV2 to TRBJ2-7, with TRBD1 identical over 7 bases. The CDR3 runs 12 residues. With 6 bases clipped from V and 9 bases from J, the junction kept 8 bases outside the gene matches. From germline, CDR1 is SNHLY and CDR2 FYNNEI. The CDR3 here is CASRTTGSGQYF. The CDR3 DNA is TGTGCCAGCAGGACGACAGGGTCCGGGCAGTACTTC. Full variable domain (missing parts from reference TRBV2 and TRBJ2-7): EPEVTQTPSHQVTQMGQEVILRCVPISNHLYFYWYRQILGQKVEFLVSFYNNEISEKSEIFDDQFSVERPDGSNFTLKIRSTKLEDSAMYFCASRTTGSGQYFGPGTRLTVT.

The genes are TRBV27 and TRBJ2-3, with 7 bases matching TRBD1. The J segment lost 0 bases and the V segment lost 0 bases, leaving 6 bases of the junction unmatched. Per the germline V gene, CDR1 is MNHEY and CDR2 is SMNVEV (reference sequence). This CDR3 is built from 17 residues. In DNA, the CDR3 is TGTGCCAGCAGTTTATCCCGGGGACAGACGAGCACAGATACGCAGTATTTT. It translates to CASSLSRGQTSTDTQYF.

J is TRBJ1-4 and V is TRBV30, with D hard to call. The CDR3 totals 14 residues. V lost 7 bases, J lost 4 bases, and 16 bases lay in between. The germline gives CDR1 GTSNPN, CDR2 SVGIG (reference sequence). DNA of the CDR3: TGTGCCTATCAATGGTGGGAGGATAATGAAAAACTGTTTTTT. Translating it yields CAYQWWEDNEKLFF.